The clone carrying this T cell receptor beta chain was observed a few times. Its specificity is unknown. This sample stems from a study of T cells after yellow fever vaccination. Study information: For low cell numbers, libraries were made with SMART-Seq v4 Ultra Low Input.

5'RACE template switching generated TCR cDNA, adding a universal primer site and UMIs. TCRdb reprocessed the 5' RACE reads via MiXCR and lists one record per CDR3 protein. In the table there are about 400,000 distinct CDR3 sequences, approximately 5.7% of which are singletons. Study-wide points: Once the booster was given, most primary-vaccination clones reappeared, at around 96% for CD4 and roughly 85% for CD8. The secondary response peaked faster, at day 5 versus 15, but was weaker.

V dropped 3 bases and J dropped 1 base, with 7 bases sitting between them. The CDR3 covers 13 residues. Germline-derived CDR1 and CDR2 are DFQATT and SNEGSKA (reference sequence). This material consisted of PBMCs, taken 5 days after the yellow fever booster vaccination. This chain connects TRBV20-1 to TRBJ1-5; D ambiguous. This TCR was sampled from a man aged 25-45 years who received the YFV17D yellow fever vaccine. The CDR3, as DNA: TGCAGTGCTAGTTCAAGAAGCAATCAGCCCCAGCATTTT. Translating it yields CSASSRSNQPQHF.